The T cell receptor (beta chain) under discussion was sequenced for a study of blood T cell repertoires in COVID-19 (dated by TCRdb to about 2020). About the full investigation: Samples covering the acute and convalescent phases of COVID-19 were provided by collaborators in the United States, Italy and Spain. The prospective study material was composed of cDNA or gDNA derived from T cells, B-cell-depleted T cells, or PBMCs. The dataset comprised deeply sampled blood TCRbeta repertoires from subjects exposed to, actively infected with, or recovered from COVID-19. The repertoires were made available in a free public database intended to serve as a resource for research on the immune response to SARS-CoV-2. Samples came from the ongoing ImmuneRACE study (first 160 participants) plus 1,254 subjects from 6 global collaborators. Nearly every sample came with metadata listing a de-identified subject ID, COVID-19 status, age in years and sex. Where HLA class I and class II types were available, the types were taken from metadata supplied by the sample provider, not from assay-based typing. What the study reported, not specific to this receptor: Clinical and demographic metadata were provided uncurated, with the amount varying by source and participant.

In Seattle, one collaborating source enrolled patients while the infection was active and tracked those patients longitudinally over the course of disease. Each collaborating institution followed its own protocols to collect whole blood in K2EDTA tubes. For TCRbeta analysis, collaborator samples were shipped as frozen whole blood, as isolated PBMCs, or as DNA extracted from either sample type. About this clone: Its binding antigen is unknown. Base-call qualities are not available, and no considerably larger clone is one nucleotide away.

TCRbeta CDR3 regions were amplified from genomic DNA by means of the immunoSEQ Assay, a bias-controlled multiplex PCR. Concerning the study's data processing: The number of nucleated cells in each sample was estimated by amplification of reference gene primers within the assay. Sequence reads were collapsed and filtered to measure the absolute abundance of every unique TCRbeta CDR3 rearrangement. For each sample, productive Simpson clonality was calculated by taking the square root of Simpson's diversity index across productive rearrangements. TCRdb's version of the immuneACCESS table is confined to in-frame rearrangements and falls short of the full clone set. An unresolved V gene accounts for under half of the shortfall where checked; the remainder is of unknown origin. V, J and clone size are taken as reported in that table, and D and trimming were inferred from the DNA itself. This sample lists some 160,000 clones; 84% were detected once. The ten biggest clones cover under 3.5% of the sample.

Sequenced material: peripheral blood. The receptor was derived from a woman older than 75 with COVID-19, enrolled during active disease.

The CDR3 sequence is CASSDGGTGNLRGYTF. The sequence in DNA is TGTGCCAGCAGTGACGGTGGGACAGGGAATTTGCGGGGCTACACCTTC. The rearrangement joined TRBV6-4 to TRBJ1-2; TRBD1 aligns with 9 central bases. From the cysteine up to the phenylalanine, the CDR3 has a length of 16 residues. This entry keeps only the CDR3 DNA: 48 bases, framed from base 1. V ends up 2 bases short and J 8 bases short, with an unmatched junction base count of 12. The germline V gene sets CDR1 to MRHNA and CDR2 to SNTAGT.